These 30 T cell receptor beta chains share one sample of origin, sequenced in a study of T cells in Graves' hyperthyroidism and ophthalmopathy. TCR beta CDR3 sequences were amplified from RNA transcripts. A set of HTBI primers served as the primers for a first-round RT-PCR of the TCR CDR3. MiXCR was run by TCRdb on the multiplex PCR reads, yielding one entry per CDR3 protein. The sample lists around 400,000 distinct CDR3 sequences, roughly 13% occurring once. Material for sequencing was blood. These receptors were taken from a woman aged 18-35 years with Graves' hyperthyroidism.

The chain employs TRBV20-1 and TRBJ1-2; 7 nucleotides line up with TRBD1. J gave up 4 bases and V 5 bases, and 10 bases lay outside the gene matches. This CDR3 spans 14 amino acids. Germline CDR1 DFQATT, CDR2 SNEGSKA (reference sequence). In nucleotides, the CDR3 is TGCAGTGCTGTGTGGACAGGAGGGACCTATGGCTACACCTTC. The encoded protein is CSAVWTGGTYGYTF.

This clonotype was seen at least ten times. CDR3 bases: TGCAGCCTGGGCCCGACTATCACAGATACGCAGTATTTT. It encodes CSLGPTITDTQYF. The V call is TRBV20-1, the J call TRBJ2-3; a weak D match, TRBD2 (5 bases). Germline V CDR1 and CDR2: DFQATT, SNEGSKA (reference sequence). This CDR3 has 13 amino acids.

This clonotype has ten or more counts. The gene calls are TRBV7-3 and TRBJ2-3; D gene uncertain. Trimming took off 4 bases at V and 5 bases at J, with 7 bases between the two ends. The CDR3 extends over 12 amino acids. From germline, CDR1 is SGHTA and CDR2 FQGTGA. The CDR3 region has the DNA TGTGCCAGCAGCTCTCAAGGAGATACGCAGTATTTT. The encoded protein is CASSSQGDTQYF.

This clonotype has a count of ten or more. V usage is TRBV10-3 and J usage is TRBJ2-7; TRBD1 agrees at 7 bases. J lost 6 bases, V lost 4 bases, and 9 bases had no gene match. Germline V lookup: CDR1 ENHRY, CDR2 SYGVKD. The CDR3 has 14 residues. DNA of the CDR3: TGTGCCATCAGTGGGGACAGAGGTAGTGTCGAGCAGTACTTC. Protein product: CAISGDRGSVEQYF.

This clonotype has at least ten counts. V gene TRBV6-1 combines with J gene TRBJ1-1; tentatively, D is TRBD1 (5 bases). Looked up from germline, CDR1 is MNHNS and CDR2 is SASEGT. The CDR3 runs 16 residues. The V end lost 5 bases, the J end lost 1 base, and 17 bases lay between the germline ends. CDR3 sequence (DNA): TGTGCCAGCAGTCGAAGAGGGGCGGAAAGGAACACTGAAGCTTTCTTT. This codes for CASSRRGAERNTEAFF.

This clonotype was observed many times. The CDR3 loop reads CASSTGGSKAFF. The CDR3 DNA is TGTGCCAGCAGCACAGGGGGCTCGAAGGCTTTCTTT. This chain links TRBV11-2 with TRBJ1-1; 9 bases match TRBD1. Per germline, CDR1 SGHAT and CDR2 FQNNGV. The CDR3 is 12 residues long. V lost 5 bases to trimming and J lost 11 bases; unmatched junction nucleotides: 6.

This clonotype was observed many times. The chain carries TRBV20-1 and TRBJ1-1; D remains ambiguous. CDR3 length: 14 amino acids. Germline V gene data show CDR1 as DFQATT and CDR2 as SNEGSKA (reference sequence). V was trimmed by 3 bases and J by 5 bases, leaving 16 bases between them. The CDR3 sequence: CSARLGHIGTEAFF. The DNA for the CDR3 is TGCAGTGCTAGGTTGGGCCACATCGGTACTGAAGCTTTCTTT.

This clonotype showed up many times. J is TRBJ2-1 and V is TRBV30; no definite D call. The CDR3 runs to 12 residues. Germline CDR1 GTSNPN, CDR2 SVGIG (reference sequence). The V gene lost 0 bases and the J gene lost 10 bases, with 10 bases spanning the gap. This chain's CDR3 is CAWSVIGREQFF. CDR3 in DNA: TGTGCCTGGAGTGTAATTGGGCGGGAGCAGTTCTTC.

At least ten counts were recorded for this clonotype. CDR3 loop: CASSSSGLSDNEQFF. In DNA form, the CDR3 reads TGTGCCAGCAGCTCTAGCGGACTCAGCGACAATGAGCAGTTCTTC. This sequence joins TRBV7-2 and TRBJ2-1, with TRBD2 identical over 7 bases. The CDR3 is 15 residues long. V was pared by 4 bases and J by 5 bases, with 8 bases of the junction left unmatched. The germline gives CDR1 SGHTA, CDR2 FQGNSA.

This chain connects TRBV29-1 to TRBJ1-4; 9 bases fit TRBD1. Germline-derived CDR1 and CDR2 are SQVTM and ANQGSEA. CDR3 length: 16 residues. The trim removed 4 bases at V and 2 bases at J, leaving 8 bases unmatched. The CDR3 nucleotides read TGCAGCGTTGTGGGTCCCGGGACAGGGACTAATGAAAAACTGTTTTTT. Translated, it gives CSVVGPGTGTNEKLFF.

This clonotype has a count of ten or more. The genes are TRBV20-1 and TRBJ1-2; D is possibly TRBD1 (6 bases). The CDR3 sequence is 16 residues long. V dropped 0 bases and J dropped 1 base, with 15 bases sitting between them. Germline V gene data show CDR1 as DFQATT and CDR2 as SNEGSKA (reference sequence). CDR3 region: CSARDRWGGLNYGYTF. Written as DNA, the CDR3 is TGCAGTGCTAGAGATCGATGGGGGGGGCTTAACTATGGCTACACCTTC.

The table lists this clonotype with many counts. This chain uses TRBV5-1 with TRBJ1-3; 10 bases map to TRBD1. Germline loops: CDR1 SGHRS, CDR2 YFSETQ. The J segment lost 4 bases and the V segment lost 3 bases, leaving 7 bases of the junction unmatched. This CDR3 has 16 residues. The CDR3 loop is CASSWGGQGPGNTIYF. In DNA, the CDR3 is TGCGCCAGCAGCTGGGGGGGACAGGGGCCCGGAAACACCATATATTTT. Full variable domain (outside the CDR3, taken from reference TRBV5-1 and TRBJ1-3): KAGVTQTPRYLIKTRGQQVTLSCSPISGHRSVSWYQQTPGQGLQFLFEYFSETQRNKGNFPGRFSGRQFSNSRSEMNVSTLELGDSALYLCASSWGGQGPGNTIYFGEGSWLTVV.

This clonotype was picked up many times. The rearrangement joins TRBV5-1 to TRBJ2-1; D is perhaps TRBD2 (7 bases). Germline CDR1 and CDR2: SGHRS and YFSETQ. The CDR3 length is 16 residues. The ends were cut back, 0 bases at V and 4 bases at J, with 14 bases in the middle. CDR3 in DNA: TGCGCCAGCAGCTTGGGTGGCGGGGGCCCGTACAATGAGCAGTTCTTC. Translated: CASSLGGGGPYNEQFF. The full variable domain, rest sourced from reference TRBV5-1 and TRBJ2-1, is KAGVTQTPRYLIKTRGQQVTLSCSPISGHRSVSWYQQTPGQGLQFLFEYFSETQRNKGNFPGRFSGRQFSNSRSEMNVSTLELGDSALYLCASSLGGGGPYNEQFFGPGTRLTVL.

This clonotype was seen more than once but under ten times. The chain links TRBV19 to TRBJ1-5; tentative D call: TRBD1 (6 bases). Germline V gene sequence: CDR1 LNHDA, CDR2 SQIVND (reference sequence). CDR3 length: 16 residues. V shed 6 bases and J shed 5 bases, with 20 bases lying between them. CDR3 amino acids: CASSSSGVQGYQPQHF. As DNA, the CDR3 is TGTGCCAGTAGCTCCTCAGGGGTCCAGGGTTATCAGCCCCAGCATTTT.

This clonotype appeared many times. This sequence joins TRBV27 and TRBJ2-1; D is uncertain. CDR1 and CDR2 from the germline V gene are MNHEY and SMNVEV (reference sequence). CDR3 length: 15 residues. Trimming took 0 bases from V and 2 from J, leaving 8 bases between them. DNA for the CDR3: TGTGCCAGCAGTTTATCGGTAAGCACCTACAATGAGCAGTTCTTC. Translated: CASSLSVSTYNEQFF.

Written as DNA, the CDR3 is TGTGCCAGCAGTTTCCAGGGCAATTCACCCCTCCACTTT. This gives the protein CASSFQGNSPLHF. V is TRBV12-3 or TRBV12-4 and J is TRBJ1-6, with TRBD1 as a possible D gene (5 bases). Trimming removed 3 bases from V and 7 bases from J, with 7 bases in between. This CDR3 is built from 13 residues.

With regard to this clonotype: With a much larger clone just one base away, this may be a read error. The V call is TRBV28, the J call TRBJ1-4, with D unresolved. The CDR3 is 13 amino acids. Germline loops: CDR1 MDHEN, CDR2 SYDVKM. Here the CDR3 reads CASSLSYGEKPFF. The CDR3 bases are TGTGCCAGCAGTTTATCGTACGGTGAAAAACCGTTTTTT.

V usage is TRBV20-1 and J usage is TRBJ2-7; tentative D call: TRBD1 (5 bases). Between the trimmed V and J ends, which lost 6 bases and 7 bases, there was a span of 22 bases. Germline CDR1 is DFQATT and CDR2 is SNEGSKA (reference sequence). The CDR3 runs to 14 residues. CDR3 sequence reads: CSARTQGSPPEQYF. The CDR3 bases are TGCAGTGCGAGGACCCAGGGTAGCCCACCTGAGCAGTACTTC.

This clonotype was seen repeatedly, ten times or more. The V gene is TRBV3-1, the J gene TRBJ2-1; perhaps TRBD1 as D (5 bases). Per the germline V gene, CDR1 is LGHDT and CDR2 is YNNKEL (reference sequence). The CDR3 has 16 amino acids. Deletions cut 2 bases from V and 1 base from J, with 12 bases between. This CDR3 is CASSQLNQGSYNEQFF. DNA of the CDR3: TGTGCCAGCAGCCAACTTAATCAGGGATCCTACAATGAGCAGTTCTTC.

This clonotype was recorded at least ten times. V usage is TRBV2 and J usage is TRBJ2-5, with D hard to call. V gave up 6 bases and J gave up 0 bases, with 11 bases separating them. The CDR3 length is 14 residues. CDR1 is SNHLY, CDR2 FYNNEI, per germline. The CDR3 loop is CASRPPQYQETQYF. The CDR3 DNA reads TGTGCCAGCAGGCCCCCCCAGTACCAAGAGACCCAGTACTTC.

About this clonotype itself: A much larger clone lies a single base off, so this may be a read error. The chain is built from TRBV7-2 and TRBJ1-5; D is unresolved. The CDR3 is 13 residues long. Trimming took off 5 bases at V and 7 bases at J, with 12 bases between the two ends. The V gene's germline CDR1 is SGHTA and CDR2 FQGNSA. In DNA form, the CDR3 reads TGTGCCAGCAGCATTGGGTGGAAGCAGCCCCAGCATTTT. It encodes CASSIGWKQPQHF.

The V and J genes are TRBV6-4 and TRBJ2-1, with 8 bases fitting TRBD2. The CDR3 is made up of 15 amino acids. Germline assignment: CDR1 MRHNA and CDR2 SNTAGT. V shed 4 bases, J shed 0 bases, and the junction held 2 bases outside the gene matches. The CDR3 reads CASSGSGSSYNEQFF. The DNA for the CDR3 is TGTGCCAGCAGTGGAAGCGGGAGCTCCTACAATGAGCAGTTCTTC.

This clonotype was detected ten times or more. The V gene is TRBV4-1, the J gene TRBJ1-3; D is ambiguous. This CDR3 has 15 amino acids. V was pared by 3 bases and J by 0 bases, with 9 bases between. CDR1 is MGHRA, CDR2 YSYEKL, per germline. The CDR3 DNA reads TGCGCCAGCAGCCATCTCCGGGACTCTGGAAACACCATATATTTT. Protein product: CASSHLRDSGNTIYF.

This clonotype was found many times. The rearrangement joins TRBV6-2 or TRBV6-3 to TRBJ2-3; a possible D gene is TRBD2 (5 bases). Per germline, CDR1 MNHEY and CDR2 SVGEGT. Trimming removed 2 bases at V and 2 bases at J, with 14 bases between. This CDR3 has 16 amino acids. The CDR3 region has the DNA TGTGCCAGCAGTTACGAGTGGGGAGTTTACACAGATACGCAGTATTTT. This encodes CASSYEWGVYTDTQYF.

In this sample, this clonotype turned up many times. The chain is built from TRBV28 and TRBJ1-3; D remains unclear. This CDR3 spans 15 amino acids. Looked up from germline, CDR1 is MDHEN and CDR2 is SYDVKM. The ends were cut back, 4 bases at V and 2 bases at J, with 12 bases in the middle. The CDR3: CASSYQVRAGNTIYF. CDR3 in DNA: TGTGCCAGCAGTTATCAAGTACGGGCTGGAAACACCATATATTTT. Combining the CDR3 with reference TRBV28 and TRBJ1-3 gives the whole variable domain DVKVTQSSRYLVKRTGEKVFLECVQDMDHENMFWYRQDPGLGLRLIYFSYDVKMKEKGDIPEGYSVSREKKERFSLILESASTNQTSMYLCASSYQVRAGNTIYFGEGSWLTVV.

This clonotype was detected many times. The DNA for the CDR3 is TGTGCCAGCAGCGCGACGGACAGGGAACACTATGGCTACACCTTC. It yields the protein CASSATDREHYGYTF. This sequence joins TRBV9 and TRBJ1-2, with 8 positions matching TRBD1. V was pared by 3 bases and J by 3 bases, with 7 bases of the junction left unmatched. Germline V gene lookup returns CDR1 SGDLS and CDR2 YYNGEE. The CDR3 runs 15 residues.

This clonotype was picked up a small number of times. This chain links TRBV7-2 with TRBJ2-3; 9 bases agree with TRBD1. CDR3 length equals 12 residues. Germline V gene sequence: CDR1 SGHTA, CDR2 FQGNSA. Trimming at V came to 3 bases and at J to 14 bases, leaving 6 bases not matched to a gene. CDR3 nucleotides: TGTGCCAGCAGCTTGGGACAGGGCAGGGGGTATTTT. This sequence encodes CASSLGQGRGYF.

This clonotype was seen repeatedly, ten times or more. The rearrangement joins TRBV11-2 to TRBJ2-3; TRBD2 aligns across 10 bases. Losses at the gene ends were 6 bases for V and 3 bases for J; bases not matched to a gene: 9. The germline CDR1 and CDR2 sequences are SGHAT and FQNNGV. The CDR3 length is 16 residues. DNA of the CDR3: TGTGCCAGCAGGTCTAGTCTAGCGGGAGAAACAGATACGCAGTATTTT. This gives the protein CASRSSLAGETDTQYF.

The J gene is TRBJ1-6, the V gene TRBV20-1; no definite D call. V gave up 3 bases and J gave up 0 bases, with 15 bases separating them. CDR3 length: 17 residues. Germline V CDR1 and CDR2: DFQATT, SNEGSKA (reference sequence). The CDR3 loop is CSASAHTPGSYNSPLHF. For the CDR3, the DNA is TGCAGTGCTAGCGCCCATACCCCAGGCTCCTATAATTCACCCCTCCACTTT.

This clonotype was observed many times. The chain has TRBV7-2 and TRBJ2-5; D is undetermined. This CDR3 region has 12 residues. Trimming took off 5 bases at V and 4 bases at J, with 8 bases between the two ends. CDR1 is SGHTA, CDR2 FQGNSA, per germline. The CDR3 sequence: CASSTPGETQYF. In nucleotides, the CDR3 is TGTGCCAGCAGCACCCCAGGAGAGACCCAGTACTTC.